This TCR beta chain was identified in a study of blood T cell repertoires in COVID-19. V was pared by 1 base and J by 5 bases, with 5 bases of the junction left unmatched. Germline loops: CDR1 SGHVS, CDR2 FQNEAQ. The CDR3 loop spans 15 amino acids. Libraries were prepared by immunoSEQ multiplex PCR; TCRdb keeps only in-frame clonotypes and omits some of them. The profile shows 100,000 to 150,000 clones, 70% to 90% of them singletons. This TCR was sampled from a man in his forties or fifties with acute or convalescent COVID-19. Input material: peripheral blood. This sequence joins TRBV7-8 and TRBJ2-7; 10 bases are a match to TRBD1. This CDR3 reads CASSLVGTGDNEQYF. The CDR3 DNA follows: TGTGCCAGCAGCTTAGTGGGGACAGGGGACAACGAGCAGTACTTC.